A selection of T cell receptor beta chains follows, all from one sample in a study of beta chain features in type 1 diabetes. The data were produced by immunoSEQ multiplex PCR, yet TCRdb's version contains in-frame clones alone and is incomplete. The sample has about 360,000 clones, roughly 12% seen once. Sequenced sample: naive CD4+ T cells from blood. These receptors all stem from a man aged 18 to 30 in good health. CDR3s include the opening cysteine and the closing phenylalanine or tryptophan. The order of the fields is CDR3 protein, V gene, J gene.

CDR3: CASSLRVLGNTIYF
V: TRBV7-9
J: TRBJ1-3

CDR3: CASSLTAGSYYEQYF
V: TRBV7-3
J: TRBJ2-7

CDR3: CAWSPDREGGYTF
V: TRBV30
J: TRBJ1-2

CDR3: CASSDGQGGFGEQYF
V: TRBV2
J: TRBJ2-7

CDR3: CASSSTSVETQYF
V: TRBV7-2
J: TRBJ2-5

CDR3: CASSLILGTANSNKYF
V: TRBV7-2
J: TRBJ2-5

CDR3: CASSLQPGSAPGANVLTF
V: TRBV5-1
J: TRBJ2-6

CDR3: CASSNTGTAYEQYF
V: TRBV11-2
J: TRBJ2-7

CDR3: CASRRSGGDGYTF
V: TRBV6-6
J: TRBJ1-2

CDR3: CASSFRQSSYNEQFF
V: TRBV5-1
J: TRBJ2-1

CDR3: CASSYSAGLGYGYTF
V: TRBV6-5
J: TRBJ1-2

CDR3: CASSLLRQAYEQYF
V: TRBV28
J: TRBJ2-7

CDR3: CAMGAGTSVSTGELFF
V: TRBV10-3
J: TRBJ2-2

CDR3: CASSSGQNSYEQYF
V: TRBV28
J: TRBJ2-7

CDR3: CASSSQGKFNTGELFF
V: TRBV7-2
J: TRBJ2-2

CDR3: CASSQGTGDYGYTF
V: TRBV4-2
J: TRBJ1-2

CDR3: CASSLEQPGANYGYTF
V: TRBV5-1
J: TRBJ1-2

CDR3: CASSLGGQHNQPQHF
V: TRBV5-4
J: TRBJ1-5

CDR3: CASSPSSRAPYEQYF
V: TRBV18
J: TRBJ2-7

CDR3: CASSYAASSYEQYF
V: TRBV6-5
J: TRBJ2-7

CDR3: CATSREGGGSYEQYF
V: TRBV15
J: TRBJ2-7

CDR3: CASSNGVHYEQYF
V: TRBV6-5
J: TRBJ2-7

CDR3: CASSYVAGSNVLTF
V: TRBV6-5
J: TRBJ2-6

CDR3: CASSEGLGLYNEQFF
V: TRBV9
J: TRBJ2-1

CDR3: CAWSVRHLYGYTF
V: TRBV30
J: TRBJ1-2

CDR3: CASSSPFDEKLFF
V: TRBV5-1
J: TRBJ1-4

CDR3: CASSHKREQFF
V: TRBV4-1
J: TRBJ2-1

CDR3: CASSLDSLSYNEQFF
V: TRBV6-5
J: TRBJ2-1

CDR3: CASSAGTGYREQYF
V: TRBV18
J: TRBJ2-7

CDR3: CASSPLNLGASEQYF
V: TRBV7-9
J: TRBJ2-7

CDR3: CASNRGAVYNEQFF
V: TRBV19
J: TRBJ2-1

CDR3: CASSWAGSTEQYF
V: TRBV7-3
J: TRBJ2-7

CDR3: CASIRVQGAEQYF
V: TRBV6-5
J: TRBJ2-7

CDR3: CASSPPLSTDTQYF
V: TRBV18
J: TRBJ2-3

CDR3: CASSLSGSSYEQYF
V: TRBV7-3
J: TRBJ2-7

CDR3: CASSLRVGTVVDYGYTF
V: TRBV5-4
J: TRBJ1-2